This T cell receptor beta chain was observed in a study of blood T cells in healthy people across ages. The germline gives CDR1 SGDLS, CDR2 YYNGEE. The CDR3 loop spans 15 amino acids. V was pared by 0 bases and J by 5 bases, with 15 bases between. A second PCR of about 6 to 12 cycles used a sample-barcoded 5' primer and a J-beta primer mix. TCRdb reprocessed the 5' RACE reads via MiXCR and lists one record per CDR3 protein. The sample lists more than 650,000 distinct CDR3 sequences; approximately 24% were seen once. The data were also submitted as part of a second study, on T cells of mothers and their children. That study adds: The donor cohort consisted of a few healthy Caucasian mothers and their six children. Mothers and children who were related shared slightly more overlap than unrelated pairs, but not significantly more.

This sequence originates from a boy aged 5-17 years in good health. Sequencing was done on a sample of blood. The chain has TRBV9 and TRBJ2-7; D may be TRBD2 (5 bases). The CDR3: CASSVGGSVQDEQYF. CDR3 in DNA: TGTGCCAGCAGCGTAGGCGGGTCCGTTCAAGACGAGCAGTACTTC.